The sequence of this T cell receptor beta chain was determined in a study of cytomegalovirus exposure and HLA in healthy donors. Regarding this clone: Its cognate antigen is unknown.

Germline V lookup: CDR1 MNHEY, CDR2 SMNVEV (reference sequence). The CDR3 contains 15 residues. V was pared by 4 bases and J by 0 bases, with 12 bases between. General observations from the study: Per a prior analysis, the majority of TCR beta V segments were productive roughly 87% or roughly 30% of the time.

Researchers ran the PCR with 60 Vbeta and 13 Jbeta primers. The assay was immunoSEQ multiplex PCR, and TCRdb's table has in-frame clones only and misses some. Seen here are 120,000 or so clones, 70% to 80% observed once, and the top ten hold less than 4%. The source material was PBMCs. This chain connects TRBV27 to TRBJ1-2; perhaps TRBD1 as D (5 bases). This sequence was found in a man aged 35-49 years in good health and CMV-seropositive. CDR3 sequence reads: CASSSLGAANYGYTF. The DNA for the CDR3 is TGTGCCAGCAGTTCATTAGGGGCGGCTAACTATGGCTACACCTTC.